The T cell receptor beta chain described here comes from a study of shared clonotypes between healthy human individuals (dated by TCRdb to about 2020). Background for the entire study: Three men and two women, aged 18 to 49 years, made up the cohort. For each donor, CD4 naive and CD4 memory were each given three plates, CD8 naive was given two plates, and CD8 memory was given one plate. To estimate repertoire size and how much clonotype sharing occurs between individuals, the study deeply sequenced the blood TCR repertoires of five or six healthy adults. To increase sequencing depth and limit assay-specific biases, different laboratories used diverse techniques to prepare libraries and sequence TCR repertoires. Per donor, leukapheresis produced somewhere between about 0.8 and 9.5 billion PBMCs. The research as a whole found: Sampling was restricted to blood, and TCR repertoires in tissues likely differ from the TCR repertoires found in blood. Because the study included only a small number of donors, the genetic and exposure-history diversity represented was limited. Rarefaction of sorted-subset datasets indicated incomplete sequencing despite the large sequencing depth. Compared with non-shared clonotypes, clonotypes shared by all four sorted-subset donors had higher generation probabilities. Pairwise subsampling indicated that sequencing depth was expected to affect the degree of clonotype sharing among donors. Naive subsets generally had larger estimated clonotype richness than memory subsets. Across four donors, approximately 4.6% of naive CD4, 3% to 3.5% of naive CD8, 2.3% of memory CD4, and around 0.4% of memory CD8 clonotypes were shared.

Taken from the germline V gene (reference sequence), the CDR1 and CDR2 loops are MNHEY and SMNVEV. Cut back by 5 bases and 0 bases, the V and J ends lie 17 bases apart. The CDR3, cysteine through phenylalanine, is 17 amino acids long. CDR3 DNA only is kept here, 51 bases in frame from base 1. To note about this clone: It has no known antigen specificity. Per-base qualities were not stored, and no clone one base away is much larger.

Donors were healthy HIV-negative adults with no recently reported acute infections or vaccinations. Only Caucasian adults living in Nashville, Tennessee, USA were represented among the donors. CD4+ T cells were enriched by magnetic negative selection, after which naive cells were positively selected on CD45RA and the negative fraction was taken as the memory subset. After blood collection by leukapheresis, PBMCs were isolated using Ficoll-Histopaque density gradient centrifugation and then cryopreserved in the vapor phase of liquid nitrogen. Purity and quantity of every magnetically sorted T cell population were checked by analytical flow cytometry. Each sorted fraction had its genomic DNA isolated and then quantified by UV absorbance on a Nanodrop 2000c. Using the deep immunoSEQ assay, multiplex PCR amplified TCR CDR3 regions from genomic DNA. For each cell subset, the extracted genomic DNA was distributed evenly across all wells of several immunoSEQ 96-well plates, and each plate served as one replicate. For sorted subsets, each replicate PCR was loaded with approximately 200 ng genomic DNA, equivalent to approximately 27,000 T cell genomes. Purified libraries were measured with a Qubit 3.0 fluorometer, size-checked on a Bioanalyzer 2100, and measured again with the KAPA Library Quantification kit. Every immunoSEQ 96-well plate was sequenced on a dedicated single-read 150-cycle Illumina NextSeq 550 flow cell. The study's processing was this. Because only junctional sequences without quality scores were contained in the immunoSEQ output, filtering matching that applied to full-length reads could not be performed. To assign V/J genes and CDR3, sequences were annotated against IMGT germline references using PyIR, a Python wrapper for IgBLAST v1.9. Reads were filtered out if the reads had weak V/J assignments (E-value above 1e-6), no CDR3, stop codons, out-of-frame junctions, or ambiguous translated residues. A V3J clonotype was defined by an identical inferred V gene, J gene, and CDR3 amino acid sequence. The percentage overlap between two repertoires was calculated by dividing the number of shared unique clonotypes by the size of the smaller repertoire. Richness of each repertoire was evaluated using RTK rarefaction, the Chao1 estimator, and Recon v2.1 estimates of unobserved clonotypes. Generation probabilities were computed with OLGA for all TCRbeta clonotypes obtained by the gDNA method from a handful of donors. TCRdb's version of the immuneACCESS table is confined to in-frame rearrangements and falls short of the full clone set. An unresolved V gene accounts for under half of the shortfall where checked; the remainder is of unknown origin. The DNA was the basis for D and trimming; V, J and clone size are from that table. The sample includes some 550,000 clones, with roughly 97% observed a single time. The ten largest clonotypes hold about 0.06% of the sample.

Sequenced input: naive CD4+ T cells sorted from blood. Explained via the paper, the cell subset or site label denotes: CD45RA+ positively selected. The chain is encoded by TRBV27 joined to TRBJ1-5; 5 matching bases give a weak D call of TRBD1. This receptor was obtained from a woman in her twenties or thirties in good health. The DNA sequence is TGTGCCAGCAGTCCCCGCCTCACAGGACTTAGCAATCAGCCCCAGCATTTT. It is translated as CASSPRLTGLSNQPQHF.